These 10 T cell receptor beta chains originate from one sample sequenced in a study of blood T cell repertoires in COVID-19. The assay was immunoSEQ multiplex PCR, and TCRdb's table has in-frame clones only and misses some. The repertoire holds some 200,000 clones, 94% seen once, with about 0.8% in the top ten. The sample taken for sequencing was peripheral blood. Every receptor here comes from a man aged 30-40 years with COVID-19, enrolled during active disease.

J is TRBJ2-5 and V is TRBV19; tentatively, D is TRBD2 (5 bases). The CDR3 runs to 13 residues. Germline CDR1 LNHDA, CDR2 SQIVND (reference sequence). V lost 10 bases to trimming and J lost 5 bases, with 17 bases between them. The DNA of the CDR3 is TGTGCCACCGTCAGCGCGGGTAGGGAGACCCAGTACTTC. As protein: CATVSAGRETQYF.

The chain combines TRBV12-3 or TRBV12-4 with TRBJ1-5; a weak D match, TRBD1 (5 bases). The length of the CDR3 is 13 residues. V shed 5 bases and J shed 3 bases, with 8 bases lying between them. CDR3 sequence reads: CASSDRSNQPQHF. CDR3 in DNA: TGTGCCAGCAGTGACAGATCCAATCAGCCCCAGCATTTT.

The chain recombines TRBV12-3 or TRBV12-4 with TRBJ2-3; possible D gene TRBD1, 6 bases. The CDR3 totals 13 residues. Trimming cost V 7 bases and J 4 bases, with 12 bases left between them. The CDR3 reads CASTLQGADTQYF. The CDR3 DNA follows: TGTGCCAGCACCCTACAGGGCGCAGATACGCAGTATTTT.

A few counts support this clone. The rearrangement uses TRBV19 and TRBJ2-2; no reliable D call. CDR1 and CDR2 from the germline V gene are LNHDA and SQIVND (reference sequence). The V end was cut by 3 bases, the J end by 0 bases, with 11 bases between. CDR3 length equals 16 residues. The CDR3, as DNA: TGTGCCAGTAGTATTCGGGTCGGTACGAACACCGGGGAGCTGTTTTTT. Translating it yields CASSIRVGTNTGELFF.

CDR3 region: CASSISGASYEQYF. The CDR3 coding sequence is TGTGCCAGTAGTATTAGCGGCGCCTCCTACGAGCAGTACTTC. The chain employs TRBV19 and TRBJ2-7, with a weak D call TRBD2 (6 bases). Looked up from germline, CDR1 is LNHDA and CDR2 is SQIVND (reference sequence). The CDR3 length is 14 residues. V lost 3 bases and J 0 bases, leaving 9 bases between the germline ends.

The chain links TRBV5-1 to TRBJ1-2, with 8 bases that match TRBD1. Trimming took 0 bases from V and 7 from J; bases not matched to a gene: 17. The CDR3 length is 18 residues. CDR1 and CDR2 from the germline V gene are SGHRS and YFSETQ. CDR3 loop: CASSLVASAQGAPSGYTF. The CDR3 bases are TGCGCCAGCAGCTTGGTCGCCTCTGCTCAGGGGGCGCCCTCTGGCTACACCTTC.

This clone was observed a single time. The gene calls are TRBV5-4 and TRBJ1-2, with 9 bases fitting TRBD1. The V segment lost 5 bases and the J segment 3 bases; nucleotides outside the gene matches: 5. Per germline, CDR1 SGHNT and CDR2 YYREEE (reference sequence). The CDR3 is made up of 14 amino acids. CDR3 protein: CASREQGADYGYTF. The CDR3 bases are TGTGCCAGCAGAGAACAGGGGGCCGACTATGGCTACACCTTC. The full variable domain, rest sourced from reference TRBV5-4 and TRBJ1-2, is ETGVTQSPTHLIKTRGQQVTLRCSSQSGHNTVSWYQQALGQGPQFIFQYYREEENGRGNFPPRFSGLQFPNYSSELNVNALELDDSALYLCASREQGADYGYTFGSGTRLTVV.

The chain links TRBV9 to TRBJ1-2; D unresolved. Germline values: CDR1 SGDLS, CDR2 YYNGEE. The CDR3 is 18 amino acids. Trimming removed 0 bases at V and 3 bases at J, with 21 bases between. The CDR3 DNA reads as TGTGCCAGCAGCGTAGATTTTTTGGCGGCCGGAAGTGACTATGGCTACACCTTC. As protein: CASSVDFLAAGSDYGYTF.

The chain combines TRBV30 with TRBJ1-1; D is uncertain. V lost 0 bases and J 1 base, leaving 6 bases between the germline ends. This CDR3 has 13 amino acids. Per the germline V gene, CDR1 is GTSNPN and CDR2 is SVGIG (reference sequence). The CDR3 region is CAWSVIWNTEAFF. Here the CDR3 DNA reads TGTGCCTGGAGTGTAATATGGAACACTGAAGCTTTCTTT.

This clone was recorded once. This chain connects TRBV2 to TRBJ1-6; TRBD1 aligns across 9 bases. The J segment lost 9 bases and the V segment lost 0 bases, leaving 6 bases of the junction unmatched. Germline CDR1 and CDR2: SNHLY and FYNNEI. The CDR3 runs 16 residues. As DNA, the CDR3 is TGTGCCAGCAGTGAAGCGACAGGGGGAGCGGGTTCACCCCTCCACTTT. This sequence encodes CASSEATGGAGSPLHF.